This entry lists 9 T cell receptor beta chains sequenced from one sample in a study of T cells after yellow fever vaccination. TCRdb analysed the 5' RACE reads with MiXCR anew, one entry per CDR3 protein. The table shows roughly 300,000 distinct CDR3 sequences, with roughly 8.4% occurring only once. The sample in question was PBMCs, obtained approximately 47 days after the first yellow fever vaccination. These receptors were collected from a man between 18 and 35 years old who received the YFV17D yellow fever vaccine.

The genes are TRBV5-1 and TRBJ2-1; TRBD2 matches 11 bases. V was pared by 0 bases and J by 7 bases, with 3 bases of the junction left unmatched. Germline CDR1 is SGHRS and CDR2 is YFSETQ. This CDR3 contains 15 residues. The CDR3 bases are TGCGCCAGCAGCTTGGCATCTAGCGGGGGGAATGAGCAGTTCTTC. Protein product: CASSLASSGGNEQFF.

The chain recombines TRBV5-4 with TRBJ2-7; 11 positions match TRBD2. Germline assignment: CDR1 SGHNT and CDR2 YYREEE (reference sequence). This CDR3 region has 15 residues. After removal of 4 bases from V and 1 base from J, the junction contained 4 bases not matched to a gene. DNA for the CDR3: TGTGCCAGCAGCGAACTAGCGGGGGTTTCCTACGAGCAGTACTTC. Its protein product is CASSELAGVSYEQYF.

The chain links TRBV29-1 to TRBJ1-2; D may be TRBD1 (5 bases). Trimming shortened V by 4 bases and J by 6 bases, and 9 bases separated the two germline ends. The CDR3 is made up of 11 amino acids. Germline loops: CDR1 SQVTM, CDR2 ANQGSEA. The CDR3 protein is CSVVQDDGYTF. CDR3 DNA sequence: TGCAGCGTTGTACAGGACGATGGCTACACCTTC. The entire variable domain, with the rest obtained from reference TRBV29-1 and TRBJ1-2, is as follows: SAVISQKPSRDICQRGTSLTIQCQVDSQVTMMFWYRQQPGQSLTLIATANQGSEATYESGFVIDKFPISRPNLTFSTLTVSNMSPEDSSIYLCSVVQDDGYTFGSGTRLTVV.

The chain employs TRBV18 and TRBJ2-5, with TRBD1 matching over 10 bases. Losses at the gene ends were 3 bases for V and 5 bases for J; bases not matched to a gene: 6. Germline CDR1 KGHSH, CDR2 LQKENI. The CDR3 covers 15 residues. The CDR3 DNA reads TGTGCCAGCTCACCCCCGACAGGGGGCGGGGAGACCCAGTACTTC. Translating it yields CASSPPTGGGETQYF.

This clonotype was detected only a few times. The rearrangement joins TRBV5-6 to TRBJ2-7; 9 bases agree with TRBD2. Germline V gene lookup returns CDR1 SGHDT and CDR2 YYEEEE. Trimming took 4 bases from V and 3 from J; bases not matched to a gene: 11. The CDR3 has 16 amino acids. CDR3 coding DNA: TGTGCCAGCAGCCACGGTAGCGGGGGCGGGTTCTACGAGCAGTACTTC. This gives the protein CASSHGSGGGFYEQYF. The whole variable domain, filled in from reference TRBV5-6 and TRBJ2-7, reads DAGVTQSPTHLIKTRGQQVTLRCSPKSGHDTVSWYQQALGQGPQFIFQYYEEEERQRGNFPDRFSGHQFPNYSSELNVNALLLGDSALYLCASSHGSGGGFYEQYFGPGTRLTVT.

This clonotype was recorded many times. This CDR3 reads CSVRDRLNTGELFF. CDR3 DNA sequence: TGCAGCGTTCGGGACAGGCTTAACACCGGGGAGCTGTTTTTT. The genes are TRBV29-1 and TRBJ2-2; 8 bases match TRBD1. This CDR3 has 14 amino acids. V lost 5 bases and J lost 2; bases outside the gene matches: 4. The V gene's germline CDR1 is SQVTM and CDR2 ANQGSEA.

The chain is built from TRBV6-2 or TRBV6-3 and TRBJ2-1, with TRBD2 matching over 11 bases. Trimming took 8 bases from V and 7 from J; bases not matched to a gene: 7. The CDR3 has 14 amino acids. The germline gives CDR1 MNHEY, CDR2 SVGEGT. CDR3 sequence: CASDLAGGFNEQFF. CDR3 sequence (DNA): TGTGCCAGCGACTTAGCGGGGGGGTTTAATGAGCAGTTCTTC.

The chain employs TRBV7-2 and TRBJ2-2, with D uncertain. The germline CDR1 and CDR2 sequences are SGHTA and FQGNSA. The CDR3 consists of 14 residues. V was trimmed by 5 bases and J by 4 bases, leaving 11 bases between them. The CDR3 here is CASSLLPATGELFF. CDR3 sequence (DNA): TGTGCCAGCAGCCTCCTCCCGGCCACCGGGGAGCTGTTTTTT.

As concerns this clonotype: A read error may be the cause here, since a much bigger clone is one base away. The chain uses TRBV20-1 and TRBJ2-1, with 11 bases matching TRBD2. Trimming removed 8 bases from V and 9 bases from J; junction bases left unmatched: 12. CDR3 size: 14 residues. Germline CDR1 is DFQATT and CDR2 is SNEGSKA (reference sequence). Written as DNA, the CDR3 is TGCAGTTCTTTAGCGGGGGGGGTCCAGATTGAGCAGTTCTTC. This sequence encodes CSSLAGGVQIEQFF.